This section outlines one T cell receptor (beta chain) sequence together with its context. The data are from a study of blood T cell repertoires in COVID-19. Turning to the study itself: The origin of the acute and convalescent COVID-19 samples was the United States, Italy and Spain. Sources were T cells, B-cell-depleted T cells, or PBMCs; the material itself was cDNA or gDNA.

Germline V gives CDR1 MNHNY, CDR2 SVGAGI (reference sequence). V was cut by 2 bases and J by 3 bases, with 8 bases left in between. CDR3 length equals 13 residues. Authors' analysis steps: Using reference gene primer amplification, nucleated cell counts were estimated. Repertoires were generated with immunoSEQ multiplex PCR, while TCRdb's copy carries only in-frame clones and drops some. The V and J calls and clone size come from that table; D and trimming were worked out from the DNA. Among approximately 200,000 clones listed, approximately 83% were seen once. This chain links TRBV6-6 with TRBJ2-7, with D maybe TRBD1 (6 bases). Sequences were obtained from peripheral blood. The sequence came from a woman under 40 who had recovered from COVID-19. CDR3 sequence: CASSYGRGYEQYF. In nucleotides, the CDR3 is TGTGCCAGCAGTTACGGCAGGGGCTACGAGCAGTACTTC.